This T cell receptor beta chain was recorded in a study of human T cells and chemical hapten exposure. For the study at large: Across its 20 to 25 weeks, the study gave patients weekly diphenylcyclopropenone doses to the scalp. Regarding the study as a whole: Expanded TCRs produced significantly more large CDR3 similarity clusters than controls did.

This clonotype was seen at least ten times. Its target is not known. One entry per CDR3 protein, called by TCRdb with MiXCR from the RACE reads. Among about 94,000 distinct CDR3 sequences, 9.3% were seen once, and the ten largest hold approximately 1.9%. The time point: patch test 2, 6 weeks after DPC sensitization. Treatment meaning: therapeutic diphenylcyclopropenone sensitization with weekly scalp DPC. V shed 3 bases and J shed 2 bases, with 9 bases lying between them. Germline assignment: CDR1 SGDLS and CDR2 YYNGEE. The CDR3 extends over 15 amino acids. This sequence joins TRBV9 and TRBJ2-6, with D maybe TRBD1 (5 bases). This receptor was obtained from a woman between 35 and 50 years old with alopecia areata. Some clones in this sample may be carry-over from other donors' samples. Sequenced material: whole blood, taken in connection with sensitization to the hapten diphenylcyclopropenone (DPC). The CDR3 reads CASSAETAGANVLTF. In nucleotides, the CDR3 is TGTGCCAGCAGCGCAGAGACAGCTGGGGCCAACGTCCTGACTTTC.